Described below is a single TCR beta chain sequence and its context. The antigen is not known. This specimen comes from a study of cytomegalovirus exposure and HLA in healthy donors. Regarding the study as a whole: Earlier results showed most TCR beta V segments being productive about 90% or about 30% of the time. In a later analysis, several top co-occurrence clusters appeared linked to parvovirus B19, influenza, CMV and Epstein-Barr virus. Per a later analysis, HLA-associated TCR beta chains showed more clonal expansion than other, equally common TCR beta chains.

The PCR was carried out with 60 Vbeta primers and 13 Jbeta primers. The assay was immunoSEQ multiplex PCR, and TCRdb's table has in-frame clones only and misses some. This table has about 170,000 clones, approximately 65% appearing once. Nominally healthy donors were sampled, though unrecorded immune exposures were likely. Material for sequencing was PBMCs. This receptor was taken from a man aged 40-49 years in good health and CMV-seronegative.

This chain's CDR3 is CASNPTGGGQPQHF. In DNA form, the CDR3 reads TGTGCCAGTAACCCGACAGGGGGGGGTCAGCCCCAGCATTTT. The chain employs TRBV19 and TRBJ1-5; 9 bases line up with TRBD1. Germline-derived CDR1 and CDR2 are LNHDA and SQIVND (reference sequence). After removal of 7 bases from V and 6 bases from J, the junction contained 7 bases not matched to a gene. The CDR3 length is 14 residues.